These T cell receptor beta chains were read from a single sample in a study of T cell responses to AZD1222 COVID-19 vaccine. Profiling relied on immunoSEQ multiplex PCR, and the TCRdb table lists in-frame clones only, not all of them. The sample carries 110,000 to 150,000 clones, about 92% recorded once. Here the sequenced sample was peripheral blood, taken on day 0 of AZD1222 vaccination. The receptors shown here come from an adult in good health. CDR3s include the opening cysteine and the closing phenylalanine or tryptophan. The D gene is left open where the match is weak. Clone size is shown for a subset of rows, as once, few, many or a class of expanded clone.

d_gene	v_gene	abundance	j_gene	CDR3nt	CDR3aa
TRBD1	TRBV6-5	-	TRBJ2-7	TGTGCCAGCAGTACCGGGACAGGGGACTACGAGCAGTACTTC	CASSTGTGDYEQYF
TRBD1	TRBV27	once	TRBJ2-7	TGTGCCAGCAGTTCCCAACCGGGACAGCCGGGCCCCTACGAGCAGTACTTC	CASSSQPGQPGPYEQYF
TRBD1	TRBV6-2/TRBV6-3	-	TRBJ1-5	TGTGCCAGCAGCCTGACAGGGCGCGGCAATCAGCCCCAGCATTTT	CASSLTGRGNQPQHF
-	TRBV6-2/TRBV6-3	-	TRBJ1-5	TGTGCCAGCGGCCTCGGGACCCGTACGGATCAGCCCCAGCATTTT	CASGLGTRTDQPQHF
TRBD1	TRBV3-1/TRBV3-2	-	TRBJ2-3	TGTGCCAGCAGCCTTCCGACAGGGGGCGGCTCCACAGATACGCAGTATTTT	CASSLPTGGGSTDTQYF
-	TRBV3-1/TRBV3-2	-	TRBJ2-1	TGTGCCAGCAGCCAAGTTGTTAATGAGCAGTTCTTC	CASSQVVNEQFF
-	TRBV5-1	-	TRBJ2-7	TGCGCCAGCAGGATACGCGCGGACTCCTACGAGCAGTACTTC	CASRIRADSYEQYF
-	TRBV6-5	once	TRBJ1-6	TGTGCCAGCAGGCAGGGGAGTCCCCAGTCACCCCTCCACTTT	CASRQGSPQSPLHF
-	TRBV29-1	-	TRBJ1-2	TGCAGCGTTGTAAGGGGTAGGGGTGGCTACACCTTC	CSVVRGRGGYTF
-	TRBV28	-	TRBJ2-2	TGTGCCAGCAGTTTCCCCGGGACCGTAAACACCGGGGAGCTGTTTTTT	CASSFPGTVNTGELFF
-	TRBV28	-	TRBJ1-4	TGTGCCAGCAGTTTCGCGGACAGTATTGAAAAACTGTTTTTT	CASSFADSIEKLFF
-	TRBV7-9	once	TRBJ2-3	TGTGCCAGCAGCAGCATTATCTGGGGCACAGATACGCAGTATTTT	CASSSIIWGTDTQYF
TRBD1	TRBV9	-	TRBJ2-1	TGTGCCAGCAGCATAATGGGGACAGGGACCTACAATGAGCAGTTCTTC	CASSIMGTGTYNEQFF
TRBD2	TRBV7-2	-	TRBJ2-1	TGTGCCAGCAGCTTGCGCGGGGGGGTTTACAATGAGCAGTTCTTC	CASSLRGGVYNEQFF
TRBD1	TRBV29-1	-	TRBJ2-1	TGCAGCGTGGGGACAGGGGGCTACAATGAGCAGTTCTTC	CSVGTGGYNEQFF
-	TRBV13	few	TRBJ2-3	TGTGCCAGCAGCTTAGTGGACAGTGGGAGCACAGATACGCAGTATTTT	CASSLVDSGSTDTQYF
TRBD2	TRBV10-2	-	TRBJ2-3	TGCGCCAGCAGTAGCGGGGCTAGCACAGATACGCAGTATTTT	CASSSGASTDTQYF
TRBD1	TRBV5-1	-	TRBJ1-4	TGCGCCAGCAGCAAGGACAGGGGAAATGAAAAACTGTTTTTT	CASSKDRGNEKLFF
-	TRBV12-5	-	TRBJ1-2	TGTGCTAGTGGTTTGGTTCCCAGGGACGCTAACTATGGCTACACCTTC	CASGLVPRDANYGYTF